The 21 T cell receptor beta chains reported below all come from one sample, sequenced in a study of OX40 agonist ivuxolimab in advanced cancers. The data were produced by immunoSEQ multiplex PCR, yet TCRdb's version contains in-frame clones alone and is incomplete. The data hold about 95,000 clones, with roughly nine tenths observed a single time. The source material was CD4+ or CD8+ T cells sorted from blood, sampled in a trial of the OX40 agonist ivuxolimab. These receptors were taken from an adult with an advanced solid tumor such as melanoma, head and neck, liver or kidney cancer.

The rearrangement joins TRBV5-1 to TRBJ1-6; 9 nucleotides agree with TRBD1. The CDR3 totals 16 residues. The V segment lost 0 bases and the J segment 10 bases; nucleotides outside the gene matches: 8. Germline V gene sequence: CDR1 SGHRS, CDR2 YFSETQ. In DNA form, the CDR3 reads TGCGCCAGCAGCTTGGCCTCTACAGGGGGCGGATCACCCCTCCACTTT. Its protein is CASSLASTGGGSPLHF.

This clone was seen only once. The chain is built from TRBV27 and TRBJ2-7, with a possible D match to TRBD2 (8 bases). Germline V gene sequence: CDR1 MNHEY, CDR2 SMNVEV (reference sequence). Trimming stripped 2 bases from V and 5 bases from J, with 19 bases between. The CDR3 is 16 residues long. CDR3 DNA: TGTGCCAGCAGTTTACAGGGGGAGCGGGAGCGCCACGAGCAGTACTTC. Translated: CASSLQGERERHEQYF.

The J gene is TRBJ2-2, the V gene TRBV4-3, with a tentative D call TRBD2 (6 bases). The CDR3 spans 18 residues. Germline loops: CDR1 LGHNA, CDR2 YSLEER. V lost 0 bases and J lost 3, with 17 bases in between. The CDR3 DNA follows: TGCGCCAGCAGCCAAGATCAAGGGGACTCCGAGGACACCGGGGAGCTGTTTTTT. This encodes CASSQDQGDSEDTGELFF.

The chain has TRBV28 and TRBJ2-1; the match to TRBD2 covers 14 bases. This CDR3 contains 13 residues. Per germline, CDR1 MDHEN and CDR2 SYDVKM. J was trimmed by 9 bases and V by 8 bases; bases with no gene match: 3. This chain's CDR3 is CASRLAGGSEQFF. In DNA form, the CDR3 reads TGTGCCAGCCGACTAGCGGGAGGGTCTGAGCAGTTCTTC.

The chain carries TRBV7-2 and TRBJ2-6; no definite D call. The V end was cut by 4 bases, the J end by 4 bases, with 8 bases between. Per the germline V gene, CDR1 is SGHTA and CDR2 is FQGNSA. The CDR3 loop spans 14 amino acids. CDR3 sequence (DNA): TGTGCCAGCAGCTCTGTGTACGGGGCCAACGTCCTGACTTTC. This sequence encodes CASSSVYGANVLTF.

V and J are TRBV7-3 and TRBJ1-5; D is uncertain. The V end lost 5 bases, the J end lost 4 bases, and 9 bases lay between the germline ends. CDR3 length: 13 amino acids. CDR1 SGHTA and CDR2 FQGTGA come from the germline V gene. The CDR3 is CASSPNGNQPQHF. The CDR3 DNA follows: TGTGCCAGCAGCCCCAATGGGAATCAGCCCCAGCATTTT.

This chain links TRBV6-6 with TRBJ2-5; TRBD1 might be the D (5 bases). Germline lookup yields CDR1 MNHNY and CDR2 SVGAGI (reference sequence). The CDR3 is 15 amino acids. V gave up 2 bases and J gave up 1 base, with 11 bases separating them. The CDR3 region has the DNA TGTGCCAGCAGTTACCCGGACACCCCCCAAGAGACCCAGTACTTC. The encoded protein is CASSYPDTPQETQYF.

This clone occurred once. This chain uses TRBV7-9 with TRBJ1-2, with unresolved D. This CDR3 is built from 13 residues. V dropped 1 base and J dropped 1 base, with 4 bases sitting between them. Germline V gene data show CDR1 as SEHNR and CDR2 as FQNEAQ (reference sequence). CDR3 region: CASSLGINYGYTF. The CDR3 DNA sequence: TGTGCCAGCAGCTTAGGGATTAACTATGGCTACACCTTC. The full variable domain, rest sourced from reference TRBV7-9 and TRBJ1-2, is DTGVSQNPRHKITKRGQNVTFRCDPISEHNRLYWYRQTLGQGPEFLTYFQNEAQLEKSRLLSDRFSAERPKGSFSTLEIQRTEQGDSAMYLCASSLGINYGYTFGSGTRLTVV.

V gene TRBV30 combines with J gene TRBJ2-5; D perhaps matches TRBD2 (6 bases). The germline CDR1 and CDR2 sequences are GTSNPN and SVGIG (reference sequence). V lost 0 bases, J lost 2 bases, and 7 bases lay in between. The CDR3 is 13 residues long. The CDR3, as DNA: TGTGCCTGGAGTGTGGGGGGTCAAGAGACCCAGTACTTC. Residues: CAWSVGGQETQYF.

The genes are TRBV5-1 and TRBJ1-2; 7 bases map to TRBD1. The CDR3 runs to 14 residues. J lost 8 bases, V lost 1 base, and 8 bases had no gene match. The germline gives CDR1 SGHRS, CDR2 YFSETQ. CDR3: CASSLFEGARGYTF. As DNA, the CDR3 is TGCGCCAGCAGCTTGTTTGAGGGGGCGAGAGGCTACACCTTC.

This chain connects TRBV4-2 to TRBJ2-3; 10 positions agree with TRBD2. This CDR3 comprises 17 residues. After removal of 4 bases from V and 2 bases from J, the junction contained 9 bases not matched to a gene. Germline values: CDR1 LGHNA, CDR2 YNFKEQ. CDR3 sequence (DNA): TGTGCCAGCAGCCCGAGTGGTAGCGGGAGGATCACAGATACGCAGTATTTT. Its protein is CASSPSGSGRITDTQYF.

The J gene is TRBJ1-1, the V gene TRBV4-1, with a tentative D call TRBD1 (6 bases). The CDR3 loop spans 17 amino acids. Per the germline V gene, CDR1 is MGHRA and CDR2 is YSYEKL. V dropped 0 bases and J dropped 1 base, with 15 bases sitting between them. In DNA, the CDR3 is TGCGCCAGCAGCCAAGATAACGGGGGGCCGGAGAACACTGAAGCTTTCTTT. The encoded protein is CASSQDNGGPENTEAFF.

The CDR3: CASSIDPENSPLHF. The CDR3 DNA reads as TGTGCCAGCAGCATAGACCCAGAGAATTCACCCCTCCACTTT. The chain employs TRBV7-2 and TRBJ1-6; D ambiguous. This CDR3 has 14 amino acids. The ends were cut back, 5 bases at V and 7 bases at J, with 12 bases in the middle. Germline CDR1 and CDR2: SGHTA and FQGNSA. The full variable domain, its missing parts supplied by reference TRBV7-2 and TRBJ1-6, is GAGVSQSPSNKVTEKGKDVELRCDPISGHTALYWYRQSLGQGLEFLIYFQGNSAPDKSGLPSDRFSAERTGGSVSTLTIQRTQQEDSAVYLCASSIDPENSPLHFGNGTRLTVT.

V and J are TRBV7-2 and TRBJ2-7; 12 bases are a match to TRBD2. CDR1 is SGHTA and CDR2 is FQGNSA in the germline V gene. The CDR3 is made up of 15 amino acids. V trimming: 6 bases; J trimming: 4 bases; junction bases outside the gene matches: 7. This CDR3 reads CASRWTSGTFYEQYF. The CDR3 nucleotides are TGTGCCAGCAGATGGACTAGCGGGACCTTTTACGAGCAGTACTTC.

J is TRBJ1-5 and V is TRBV30, with D possibly being TRBD1 (5 bases). V gave up 0 bases and J gave up 2 bases, with 8 bases separating them. The CDR3 totals 14 residues. Per germline, CDR1 GTSNPN and CDR2 SVGIG (reference sequence). DNA of the CDR3: TGTGCCTGGAGTGTACGGGACGGCAATCAGCCCCAGCATTTT. Translated, it gives CAWSVRDGNQPQHF.

The V call is TRBV9, the J call TRBJ2-5; TRBD1 matches at 9 bases. CDR1 and CDR2 (germline): SGDLS, YYNGEE. V lost 4 bases to trimming and J lost 4 bases; unmatched junction nucleotides: 8. The CDR3 spans 15 residues. The CDR3: CASSPGDREGETQYF. CDR3 in DNA: TGTGCCAGCAGCCCGGGGGACAGGGAGGGAGAGACCCAGTACTTC.

The chain carries TRBV6-6 and TRBJ2-3, with D tentatively TRBD2 (5 bases). CDR3 length: 14 residues. The V end lost 6 bases, the J end lost 2 bases, and 12 bases lay between the germline ends. Germline V lookup: CDR1 MNHNY, CDR2 SVGAGI (reference sequence). In nucleotides, the CDR3 is TGTGCCAGCAGGAAGGACTTACTCACAGATACGCAGTATTTT. Translated: CASRKDLLTDTQYF.

The chain has TRBV7-2 and TRBJ2-7, with D perhaps TRBD2 (5 bases). The CDR3 contains 17 residues. Germline loops: CDR1 SGHTA, CDR2 FQGNSA. The ends were cut back, 0 bases at V and 3 bases at J, with 18 bases in the middle. CDR3 DNA: TGTGCCAGCAGCTTAGCCCCGGGCGTGGGTGAGGGCTACGAGCAGTACTTC. It translates to CASSLAPGVGEGYEQYF.

This chain links TRBV5-1 with TRBJ2-5; perhaps TRBD2 as D (7 bases). The germline gives CDR1 SGHRS, CDR2 YFSETQ. V was clipped by 6 bases and J by 9 bases, with 12 bases between them. CDR3 size: 11 residues. The CDR3 region is CASIVGGAQYF. The DNA of the CDR3 is TGCGCCAGCATCGTAGGGGGGGCCCAGTACTTC. The complete variable domain, with remaining parts taken from reference TRBV5-1 and TRBJ2-5, reads KAGVTQTPRYLIKTRGQQVTLSCSPISGHRSVSWYQQTPGQGLQFLFEYFSETQRNKGNFPGRFSGRQFSNSRSEMNVSTLELGDSALYLCASIVGGAQYFGPGTRLLVL.

V usage is TRBV5-5 and J usage is TRBJ2-3; unclear D gene. Trimming removed 2 bases from V and 5 bases from J, with 6 bases in between. CDR1 is SGHKS, CDR2 YYEKEE, per germline (reference sequence). This CDR3 is 12 amino acids long. DNA of the CDR3: TGTGCCAGCAGCTTTCAGGAAGATACGCAGTATTTT. Translated: CASSFQEDTQYF.

This clone was seen more than once but under ten times. The chain employs TRBV7-9 and TRBJ1-1, with no clear D. The germline gives CDR1 SEHNR, CDR2 FQNEAQ (reference sequence). The CDR3 covers 14 residues. The V gene lost 7 bases and the J gene lost 1 base, with 13 bases spanning the gap. The CDR3 DNA follows: TGTGCCAGCACCACAGACCGGGCGAACACTGAAGCTTTCTTT. It specifies CASTTDRANTEAFF.